The sequence of this T cell receptor beta chain was determined in a study of response to subunit inactivated influenza vaccine. General study findings and limits: Every seasonal influenza vaccination brings in few new T cells, the authors suggested.

TCRdb recomputed calls from the RT-PCR reads with MiXCR, one row per CDR3 protein. The sample has fewer than 700,000 distinct CDR3 sequences, roughly 13% seen once. On this clonotype itself: Its antigen is undetermined.

Germline V CDR1 and CDR2: MNHNS, SASEGT. The CDR3 is 15 amino acids. V lost 5 bases, J lost 5 bases, and 10 bases stayed unmatched. The sample was PBMCs from blood, taken about 40 days after vaccination. J is TRBJ2-7 and V is TRBV6-1; 9 bases are a match to TRBD2. This clonotype was obtained from a man aged 45 to 65 who received an inactivated influenza vaccine. CDR3 protein: CASSNMRGGSDEQYF. The CDR3, as DNA: TGTGCCAGCAGTAATATGCGGGGGGGATCCGACGAGCAGTACTTC.